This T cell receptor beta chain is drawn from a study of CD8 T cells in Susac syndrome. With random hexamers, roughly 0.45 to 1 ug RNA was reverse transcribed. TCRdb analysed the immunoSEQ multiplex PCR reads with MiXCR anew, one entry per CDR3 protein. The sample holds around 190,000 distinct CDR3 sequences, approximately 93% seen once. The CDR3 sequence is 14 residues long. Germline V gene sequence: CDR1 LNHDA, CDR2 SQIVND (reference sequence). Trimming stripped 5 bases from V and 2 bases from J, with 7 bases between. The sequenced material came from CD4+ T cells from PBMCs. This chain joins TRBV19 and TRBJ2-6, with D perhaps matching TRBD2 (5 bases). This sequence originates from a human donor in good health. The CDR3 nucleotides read TGTGCCAGTAGTGACGGGACTGGGGCCAACGTCCTGACTTTC. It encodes CASSDGTGANVLTF.